This entry lists 19 T cell receptor beta chains sequenced from one sample in a study of blood T cell repertoires in COVID-19. The table came from immunoSEQ multiplex PCR; TCRdb's copy has only in-frame clones and leaves some out. The data contain some 200,000 clones, about nine tenths of them seen just once; the ten biggest clones take up more than 1.5%. The sample comprised peripheral blood. These receptors were taken from a man in his 70s with acute or convalescent COVID-19.

This chain joins TRBV18 and TRBJ1-3; D perhaps matches TRBD1 (5 bases). This CDR3 is 16 amino acids long. Germline V gene data show CDR1 as KGHSH and CDR2 as LQKENI. Deletions cut 3 bases from V and 2 bases from J, with 14 bases between. For the CDR3, the DNA is TGTGCCAGCTCACCCGGAACAGGTTTAACTGGAAACACCATATATTTT. Its protein is CASSPGTGLTGNTIYF.

In DNA, the CDR3 is TGTGCCAGCAGTAACAAAAATGGGACAGGACCCAATCAGCCCCAGCATTTT. This sequence encodes CASSNKNGTGPNQPQHF. V usage is TRBV27 and J usage is TRBJ1-5, with 8 bases identical to TRBD1. The J segment lost 3 bases and the V segment lost 5 bases, leaving 12 bases of the junction unmatched. The CDR3 is made up of 17 amino acids. Per the germline V gene, CDR1 is MNHEY and CDR2 is SMNVEV (reference sequence).

This clone has only one observation. The CDR3 coding sequence is TGTGCCAGCAGCCTATCGGGACTAGCGACCCCTACGCAGTATTTT. It translates to CASSLSGLATPTQYF. The chain links TRBV14 to TRBJ2-3; 10 nucleotides match TRBD2. The ends lost 4 bases at V and 8 bases at J; junction bases unmatched: 9. CDR3 length: 15 amino acids. Looked up from germline, CDR1 is SGHDN and CDR2 is FVKESK.

Here the CDR3 reads CAIKAAGETDTQYF. The CDR3, as DNA: TGTGCCATCAAAGCAGCGGGAGAAACAGATACGCAGTATTTT. The V gene is TRBV10-3, the J gene TRBJ2-3, with 8 bases that match TRBD2. With 7 bases clipped from V and 3 bases from J, the junction kept 6 bases outside the gene matches. Germline V CDR1 and CDR2: ENHRY, SYGVKD. The CDR3 extends over 14 amino acids.

The V gene is TRBV18, the J gene TRBJ2-5; D possibly corresponds to TRBD2 (5 bases). This CDR3 has 15 residues. Germline V gene sequence: CDR1 KGHSH, CDR2 LQKENI. Trimming left V 0 bases short and J 5 bases short, with 13 bases between. The CDR3 sequence: CASSPPSLSGETQYF. The CDR3 nucleotides are TGTGCCAGCTCACCACCATCTCTATCGGGGGAGACCCAGTACTTC.

The chain links TRBV6-6 to TRBJ2-1, with D perhaps TRBD1 (5 bases). The V end lost 0 bases, the J end lost 8 bases, and 8 bases lay between the germline ends. Germline loops: CDR1 MNHNY, CDR2 SVGAGI (reference sequence). This CDR3 spans 13 amino acids. CDR3 protein: CASSYSLGHEQFF. The CDR3 region has the DNA TGTGCCAGCAGTTACTCTTTGGGGCATGAGCAGTTCTTC.

In its sample, this clone was seen a few times. Within the sample, other DNA sequences also encode this same CDR3. Here the CDR3 reads CATSDFRGNEQFF. The CDR3 DNA reads TGTGCCACCAGTGATTTCAGGGGGAATGAGCAGTTCTTC. This chain links TRBV24-1 with TRBJ2-1; 7 bases fit TRBD1. V lost 1 base to trimming and J lost 7 bases; unmatched junction nucleotides: 0. This CDR3 has 13 amino acids. Germline values: CDR1 KGHDR, CDR2 SFDVKD.

This clone has a single count. The CDR3 protein is CASSPSGSLLFF. CDR3 sequence (DNA): TGTGCCAGCTCACCCTCAGGGTCGTTGCTGTTTTTT. This chain connects TRBV18 to TRBJ1-4, with D perhaps TRBD1 (5 bases). The germline V gene has CDR1 KGHSH and CDR2 LQKENI. The CDR3 covers 12 residues. V was shortened by 3 bases and J by 14 bases, with 13 bases between the two germline ends.

CDR3 in amino acids: CASSLAVGAAGYTF. The CDR3, as DNA: TGTGCCAGCAGCTTGGCCGTGGGAGCTGCTGGCTACACCTTC. J is TRBJ1-2 and V is TRBV5-5; D not resolved. This CDR3 has 14 amino acids. In germline, CDR1 is SGHKS, CDR2 YYEKEE (reference sequence). The V and J ends lost 0 bases and 7 bases respectively, with 13 bases between them.

This rearrangement joins TRBV7-2 to TRBJ2-7; D is perhaps TRBD2 (6 bases). The CDR3 covers 15 residues. The V gene's germline CDR1 is SGHTA and CDR2 FQGNSA. V lost 1 base to trimming and J lost 2 bases, with 12 bases between them. The CDR3 spells CASSLGGIRPYEQYF. The CDR3 DNA follows: TGTGCCAGCAGCTTAGGCGGGATCAGGCCCTACGAGCAGTACTTC. The whole variable domain, filled in from reference TRBV7-2 and TRBJ2-7, reads GAGVSQSPSNKVTEKGKDVELRCDPISGHTALYWYRQSLGQGLEFLIYFQGNSAPDKSGLPSDRFSAERTGGSVSTLTIQRTQQEDSAVYLCASSLGGIRPYEQYFGPGTRLTVT.

The chain uses TRBV6-5 and TRBJ1-2; a possible D gene is TRBD1 (6 bases). The V gene's germline CDR1 is MNHEY and CDR2 SVGAGI. Trimming cost V 6 bases and J 2 bases, with 16 bases left between them. CDR3 length: 15 residues. In DNA form, the CDR3 reads TGTGCCAGCAGCCGGGTGGCGGGGGCGAACTATGGCTACACCTTC. Translating it yields CASSRVAGANYGYTF.

V usage is TRBV2 and J usage is TRBJ2-3, with D tentatively TRBD2 (5 bases). The CDR3 is 12 amino acids. The V end was cut by 3 bases, the J end by 7 bases, with 8 bases between. Germline CDR1 and CDR2: SNHLY and FYNNEI. CDR3 in DNA: TGTGCCAGCAGTGAGGAGGATTATACGCAGTATTTT. Its translation is CASSEEDYTQYF. The variable domain in full, with the rest retrieved from reference TRBV2 and TRBJ2-3, is EPEVTQTPSHQVTQMGQEVILRCVPISNHLYFYWYRQILGQKVEFLVSFYNNEISEKSEIFDDQFSVERPDGSNFTLKIRSTKLEDSAMYFCASSEEDYTQYFGPGTRLTVL.

This sequence joins TRBV18 and TRBJ1-1; unclear D gene. Trimming removed 6 bases at V and 1 base at J, with 18 bases between. The CDR3 has 16 amino acids. The germline V gene has CDR1 KGHSH and CDR2 LQKENI. CDR3 DNA sequence: TGTGCCAGCTCCCGTGAGTTCGGGAGCACGAACACTGAAGCTTTCTTT. It specifies CASSREFGSTNTEAFF.

The chain employs TRBV3-1 (or the pseudogene TRBV3-2) and TRBJ2-7, with TRBD2 matching over 7 bases. This CDR3 has 16 residues. V shed 1 base, J shed 0 bases, and the junction held 6 bases outside the gene matches. Germline assignment: CDR1 LGHDT and CDR2 YNNKEL (reference sequence). The CDR3 DNA is TGTGCCAGCAGCCAAGCGGGGGGACGCCGCTCCTACGAGCAGTACTTC. Residues: CASSQAGGRRSYEQYF.

In its sample, this clone was seen once. V is TRBV25-1 and J is TRBJ1-6; tentatively, D is TRBD1 (6 bases). Trimming shortened V by 6 bases and J by 2 bases, and 8 bases separated the two germline ends. Germline V gives CDR1 MGHDK, CDR2 SYGVNS. The CDR3 has 14 residues. The chain's CDR3 is CASRDSAYNSPLHF. CDR3 sequence (DNA): TGTGCCAGCAGGGACAGCGCCTATAATTCACCCCTCCACTTT.

The rearrangement links TRBV7-9 to TRBJ1-6; weak D call: TRBD1 (6 bases). The CDR3 sequence is 17 residues long. Germline V gene lookup returns CDR1 SEHNR and CDR2 FQNEAQ (reference sequence). V lost 1 base, J lost 10 bases, and 20 bases lay in between. The CDR3 here is CASSLGEGDRRGSPLHF. The CDR3 DNA reads TGTGCCAGCAGCTTAGGTGAGGGGGACCGAAGAGGGTCACCCCTCCACTTT.

This chain joins TRBV7-3 and TRBJ2-5; 8 nucleotides line up with TRBD1. The CDR3 runs to 13 residues. The germline gives CDR1 SGHTA, CDR2 FQGTGA. The ends lost 5 bases at V and 9 bases at J; junction bases unmatched: 8. CDR3 residues: CASSDTQTGAQYF. CDR3 bases: TGTGCCAGCAGCGATACCCAGACAGGGGCCCAGTACTTC.

This chain links TRBV5-1 with TRBJ2-2, with D possibly TRBD2 on 6 matching bases. This CDR3 region has 16 residues. Germline lookup yields CDR1 SGHRS and CDR2 YFSETQ. V was trimmed by 0 bases and J by 5 bases, leaving 14 bases between them. The CDR3 nucleotides are TGCGCCAGCAGCTTGGCCTCGGGAGTGGGTACCGGGGAGCTGTTTTTT. Translating it yields CASSLASGVGTGELFF.

The rearrangement links TRBV2 to TRBJ2-2, with no clear D. Deletions cut 2 bases from V and 7 bases from J, with 11 bases between. Germline V gene sequence: CDR1 SNHLY, CDR2 FYNNEI. The length of the CDR3 is 14 residues. CDR3 nucleotide sequence: TGTGCCAGCAGTGAACTGGTCGAGGTCGGGGAGCTGTTTTTT. Protein product: CASSELVEVGELFF.